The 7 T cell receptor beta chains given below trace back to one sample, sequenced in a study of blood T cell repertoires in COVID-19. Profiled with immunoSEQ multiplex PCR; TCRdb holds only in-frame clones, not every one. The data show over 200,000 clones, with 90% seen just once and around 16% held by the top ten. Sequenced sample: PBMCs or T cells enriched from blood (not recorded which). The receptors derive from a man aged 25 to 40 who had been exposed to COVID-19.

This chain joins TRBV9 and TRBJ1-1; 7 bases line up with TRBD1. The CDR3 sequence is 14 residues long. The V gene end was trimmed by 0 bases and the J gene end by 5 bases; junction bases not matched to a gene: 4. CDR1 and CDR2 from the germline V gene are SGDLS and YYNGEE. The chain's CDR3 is CASSVVPGGTEAFF. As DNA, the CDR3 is TGTGCCAGCAGCGTAGTTCCAGGGGGGACTGAAGCTTTCTTT.

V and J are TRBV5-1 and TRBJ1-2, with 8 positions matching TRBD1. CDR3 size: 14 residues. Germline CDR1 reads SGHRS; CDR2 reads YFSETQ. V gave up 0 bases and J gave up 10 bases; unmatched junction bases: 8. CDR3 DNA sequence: TGCGCCAGCAGCTTGGCGCTGGGACAGGACTACTACACCTTC. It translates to CASSLALGQDYYTF.

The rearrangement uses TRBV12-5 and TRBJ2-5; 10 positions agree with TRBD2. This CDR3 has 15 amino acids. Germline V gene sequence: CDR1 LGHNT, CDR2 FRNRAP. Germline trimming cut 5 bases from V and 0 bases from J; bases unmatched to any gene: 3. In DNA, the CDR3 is TGTGCTAGTGGTCACGGACTAGCGGACCAAGAGACCCAGTACTTC. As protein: CASGHGLADQETQYF.

The CDR3 DNA sequence: TGCGCCAGCAGCCAGACACAGAACGAGCAGTACTTC. It specifies CASSQTQNEQYF. V usage is TRBV5-1 and J usage is TRBJ2-7; D is undetermined. Trimming cost V 4 bases and J 5 bases, with 10 bases left between them. This CDR3 comprises 12 residues. Germline V gene sequence: CDR1 SGHRS, CDR2 YFSETQ.

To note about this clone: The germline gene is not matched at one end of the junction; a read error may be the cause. CDR3 amino acids: CASSAAGTTSHEQYF. For the CDR3, the DNA is TGTGCCAGCAGCGCAGCCGGGACAACCTCCCACGAGCAGTACTTC. The chain is built from TRBV9 and TRBJ2-7; a possible D gene is TRBD1 (6 bases). The CDR3 runs to 15 residues. Germline CDR1 reads SGDLS; CDR2 reads YYNGEE.

The CDR3 protein is CASSFADGLESPLHF. In DNA, the CDR3 is TGTGCCAGCAGCTTTGCTGATGGCCTAGAATCACCCCTCCACTTT. The chain has TRBV7-9 and TRBJ1-6; D is undetermined. The CDR3 consists of 15 residues. Trimming stripped 3 bases from V and 10 bases from J, with 16 bases between. CDR1 and CDR2 (germline): SEHNR, FQNEAQ (reference sequence).

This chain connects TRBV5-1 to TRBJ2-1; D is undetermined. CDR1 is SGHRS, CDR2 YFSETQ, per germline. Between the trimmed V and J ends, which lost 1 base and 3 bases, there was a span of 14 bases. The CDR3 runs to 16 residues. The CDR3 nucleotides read TGCGCCAGCAGCTTGATAACCACTGAGTACTACAATGAGCAGTTCTTC. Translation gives CASSLITTEYYNEQFF.